Below are 15 T cell receptor beta chains sequenced from a single sample in a study of T cells after yellow fever vaccination (dated by TCRdb to about 2019). The treatment or condition tag for this specimen amounts to: live attenuated yellow fever vaccine strain. Library prep was done by 5' RACE. Instrument used: Illumina NovaSeq 6000. TCRdb trimmed the raw reads at Q25, called clones with MiXCR and kept productive beta chains. Here each entry gathers all rows of one CDR3 protein and keeps the most common genes and DNA. The sample profile shows some 300,000 distinct CDR3 sequences; about 10% of them were found once. The ten largest clones represent around 3.1% of the sample. Here the sequenced sample was CD4+ T cells sorted from PBMCs, taken 5 days after the yellow fever booster vaccination. The receptors originated from a man between 18 and 29 years old who received the YFV17D yellow fever vaccine.

This clonotype appeared once. The V and J genes are TRBV18 and TRBJ1-1, with D unclear. The V and J ends lost 7 bases and 1 base respectively, with 7 bases between them. The CDR3 has 12 residues. Germline V gives CDR1 KGHSH, CDR2 LQKENI. The CDR3 sequence is CASWRQNTEAFF. CDR3 DNA sequence: TGTGCCAGCTGGCGGCAGAACACTGAAGCTTTCTTT.

The chain uses TRBV2 and TRBJ2-5; D perhaps matches TRBD2 (5 bases). The germline CDR1 and CDR2 sequences are SNHLY and FYNNEI. The CDR3 is made up of 13 amino acids. V shed 6 bases and J shed 5 bases, with 13 bases lying between them. CDR3 region: CASRGRGWETQYF. The DNA of the CDR3 is TGTGCCAGCAGGGGTCGAGGGTGGGAGACCCAGTACTTC.

This clonotype was counted a few times. This chain links TRBV27 with TRBJ2-7; 8 bases map to TRBD1. The V gene's germline CDR1 is MNHEY and CDR2 SMNVEV (reference sequence). The CDR3 length is 15 residues. V lost 5 bases to trimming and J lost 5 bases; unmatched junction nucleotides: 11. The CDR3 coding sequence is TGTGCCAGCAGTCCCATTTCCAGGGGGCGAGACGAGCAGTACTTC. Its translation is CASSPISRGRDEQYF.

The chain combines TRBV6-6 with TRBJ1-1; perhaps TRBD1 as D (6 bases). With 5 bases removed from V and 2 bases from J, the gap between germline ends came to 15 bases. This CDR3 region has 15 residues. Per the germline V gene, CDR1 is MNHNY and CDR2 is SVGAGI (reference sequence). CDR3: CASSARQVGNTEAFF. As DNA, the CDR3 is TGTGCCAGCAGTGCGCGACAGGTGGGAAACACTGAAGCTTTCTTT.

This clonotype was detected a few times. The rearrangement uses TRBV2 and TRBJ1-6; TRBD1 is a possible D gene (5 bases). V was shortened by 7 bases and J by 4 bases, with 14 bases between the two germline ends. Per germline, CDR1 SNHLY and CDR2 FYNNEI. The CDR3 sequence is 15 residues long. CDR3 DNA sequence: TGTGCCAGCACGGGACGGTCTACATATAATTCACCCCTCCACTTT. It yields the protein CASTGRSTYNSPLHF.

The CDR3 region is CATSRVRETQYF. The CDR3 bases are TGTGCCACCAGCAGAGTGCGAGAGACCCAGTACTTC. This chain links TRBV15 with TRBJ2-5; D is unclear. The CDR3 is made up of 12 amino acids. The V and J ends lost 1 base and 4 bases respectively, with 4 bases between them. The V gene's germline CDR1 is LNHNV and CDR2 YYDKDF (reference sequence).

V gene TRBV18 combines with J gene TRBJ2-3; 10 bases align to TRBD2. Germline CDR1 reads KGHSH; CDR2 reads LQKENI. The CDR3 runs to 16 residues. J gave up 5 bases and V 0 bases, and 5 bases lay outside the gene matches. The CDR3 DNA sequence: TGTGCCAGCTCACCACCGGCTAGCGGGGGACAAGATACGCAGTATTTT. It specifies CASSPPASGGQDTQYF.

This clonotype has only a few counts. The chain carries TRBV27 and TRBJ2-1, with 7 bases matching TRBD1. CDR3 size: 16 residues. Germline-derived CDR1 and CDR2 are MNHEY and SMNVEV (reference sequence). The junction had 12 bases not matched to a gene; V was cut back by 5 bases and J by 5 bases. The CDR3 sequence is CASSPLHRDRDNEQFF. CDR3 sequence (DNA): TGTGCCAGCAGTCCACTTCACCGGGACAGAGACAATGAGCAGTTCTTC.

This clonotype was seen a handful of times. The chain carries TRBV10-3 and TRBJ2-3, with 9 positions matching TRBD2. CDR3 length equals 17 residues. Germline trimming cut 4 bases from V and 6 bases from J; bases unmatched to any gene: 14. Germline V lookup: CDR1 ENHRY, CDR2 SYGVKD. CDR3 sequence: CAISVRPGAGGPDTQYF. The CDR3 DNA follows: TGTGCCATCAGTGTACGCCCCGGAGCGGGGGGACCGGATACGCAGTATTTT.

J is TRBJ2-1 and V is TRBV19; 10 bases match TRBD2. Germline values: CDR1 LNHDA, CDR2 SQIVND (reference sequence). This CDR3 is 15 amino acids long. J was trimmed by 3 bases and V by 8 bases; bases with no gene match: 7. For the CDR3, the DNA is TGTGCCAGTTTACTAGCGGGACCGTTCTACAATGAGCAGTTCTTC. It translates to CASLLAGPFYNEQFF.

This chain uses TRBV10-2 with TRBJ1-1, with 7 bases fitting TRBD1. This CDR3 spans 13 amino acids. The J segment lost 3 bases and the V segment lost 6 bases, leaving 4 bases of the junction unmatched. Germline V gene lookup returns CDR1 WSHSY and CDR2 SAAADI. CDR3 sequence: CASRDDRDTEAFF. CDR3 DNA sequence: TGCGCCAGCAGGGACGACAGGGACACTGAAGCTTTCTTT.

This clonotype was detected ten times or more. This chain uses TRBV12-3 or TRBV12-4 with TRBJ2-7; 8 bases are a match to TRBD2. Trimming at V came to 5 bases and at J to 4 bases, leaving 4 bases not matched to a gene. There are 13 residues in the CDR3. As DNA, the CDR3 is TGTGCCAGCAGTATACGGGGGGGGTACGAGCAGTACTTC. Residues: CASSIRGGYEQYF.

The V and J genes are TRBV5-4 and TRBJ2-5; D perhaps matches TRBD2 (6 bases). The ends were cut back, 0 bases at V and 4 bases at J, with 19 bases in the middle. CDR1 is SGHNT, CDR2 YYREEE, per germline (reference sequence). This CDR3 has 17 residues. Written as DNA, the CDR3 is TGTGCCAGCAGCTTGGTCCCCCGCGGGGCCTTGGGAGAGACCCAGTACTTC. Encoded protein: CASSLVPRGALGETQYF.

CDR3 residues: CANPAQGPNTGELFF. The CDR3 coding sequence is TGTGCCAACCCCGCACAGGGGCCGAACACCGGGGAGCTGTTTTTT. The rearrangement joins TRBV6-6 to TRBJ2-2, with 7 nucleotides matching TRBD1. The CDR3 runs 15 residues. Germline-derived CDR1 and CDR2 are MNHNY and SVGAGI (reference sequence). J lost 0 bases, V lost 10 bases, and 8 bases had no gene match.

The chain joins TRBV20-1 to TRBJ1-2; D gene ambiguous. Trimming shortened V by 5 bases and J by 1 base, and 5 bases separated the two germline ends. CDR3 length: 11 amino acids. Germline V gives CDR1 DFQATT, CDR2 SNEGSKA (reference sequence). CDR3 DNA sequence: TGCAGTGCTTACCTTAACTATGGCTACACCTTC. Translation gives CSAYLNYGYTF.